What follows describes a single T cell receptor beta chain. This entry is derived from a study of cytomegalovirus exposure and HLA in healthy donors. The CDR3 consists of 13 residues. The germline V gene encodes CDR1 SEHNR and CDR2 FQNEAQ (reference sequence). The V segment lost 10 bases and the J segment 5 bases; nucleotides outside the gene matches: 9. PCR used 60 Vbeta primers and 13 Jbeta primers. Some clones are missing from TCRdb's copy, which holds only in-frame ones; the method was immunoSEQ multiplex PCR. The repertoire holds roughly 150,000 clones, with 68% as singletons. The chain is built from TRBV7-9 and TRBJ1-1; 8 bases agree with TRBD1. Sequencing was carried out using PBMCs. This sequence was found in a man between 60 and 75 years old in good health and CMV-seronegative. CDR3 protein: CAMGGTGITEAFF. Written as DNA, the CDR3 is TGTGCCATGGGGGGGACAGGTATTACTGAAGCTTTCTTT.